Below are 10 T cell receptor beta chains sequenced from a single sample in a study of graft-versus-host responses after intestinal transplantation. Profiling relied on immunoSEQ multiplex PCR, and the TCRdb table lists in-frame clones only, not all of them. The table lists roughly 100,000 clones, 93% of them singletons. The antigens these receptors bind are not known. This sample comprised unstimulated CD8+ T cells sorted from spleen or lymph node cells, obtained before intestinal transplant. These receptors were obtained from a human donor who received an intestinal transplant.

J is TRBJ2-7 and V is TRBV6-5, with D tentatively TRBD1 (5 bases). The germline gives CDR1 MNHEY, CDR2 SVGAGI. CDR3 size: 14 residues. V shed 2 bases and J shed 6 bases, with 14 bases lying between them. The DNA of the CDR3 is TGTGCCAGCAGTTACAGCAAGGGGTTTGGCGAGCAGTACTTC. Its translation is CASSYSKGFGEQYF.

This chain uses TRBV19 with TRBJ1-3; no reliable D call. The V end was cut by 5 bases, the J end by 5 bases, with 10 bases between. This CDR3 comprises 13 residues. The germline CDR1 and CDR2 sequences are LNHDA and SQIVND (reference sequence). DNA for the CDR3: TGTGCCAGTAGTTGGCCCAACCGAAACACCATATATTTT. Translation: CASSWPNRNTIYF.

Worth noting for this clone: Other DNA sequences in this sample translate to the same CDR3. J is TRBJ1-5 and V is TRBV19; D is possibly TRBD1 (5 bases). Deletions cut 3 bases from V and 0 bases from J, with 9 bases between. The CDR3 extends over 15 amino acids. Germline loops: CDR1 LNHDA, CDR2 SQIVND (reference sequence). CDR3 sequence reads: CASSIGTYSNQPQHF. The CDR3 nucleotides are TGTGCCAGTAGTATCGGGACCTATAGCAATCAGCCCCAGCATTTT.

The chain is built from TRBV6-6 and TRBJ2-5; D gene uncertain. The V gene's germline CDR1 is MNHNY and CDR2 SVGAGI (reference sequence). The ends were cut back, 5 bases at V and 2 bases at J, with 15 bases in the middle. CDR3 length: 15 residues. CDR3 in DNA: TGTGCCAGCAGTCACCGTTCGGTTAATCAAGAGACCCAGTACTTC. It is translated as CASSHRSVNQETQYF.

The chain carries TRBV27 and TRBJ2-1, with D possibly matching TRBD1 (6 bases). Germline V gene sequence: CDR1 MNHEY, CDR2 SMNVEV (reference sequence). V was cut by 3 bases and J by 10 bases, with 10 bases left in between. The CDR3 spans 12 residues. The chain's CDR3 is CASSFGGREQFF. Written as DNA, the CDR3 is TGTGCCAGCAGTTTTGGGGGCCGGGAGCAGTTCTTC.

This rearrangement joins TRBV4-2 to TRBJ2-5, with D possibly being TRBD2 (6 bases). Trimming took off 0 bases at V and 1 base at J, with 12 bases between the two ends. The CDR3 has 16 residues. Germline V gene data show CDR1 as LGHNA and CDR2 as YNFKEQ. CDR3 nucleotides: TGTGCCAGCAGCCAAGAATGGGGACTCACCCAAGAGACCCAGTACTTC. Its protein is CASSQEWGLTQETQYF.

The V call is TRBV27, the J call TRBJ1-1; D gene uncertain. CDR1 is MNHEY and CDR2 is SMNVEV in the germline V gene (reference sequence). The CDR3 extends over 16 amino acids. Trimming pared 0 bases from V and 0 bases from J, leaving 11 bases between. CDR3 residues: CASSLSLVAVNTEAFF. In DNA, the CDR3 is TGTGCCAGCAGTTTATCGCTGGTCGCGGTGAACACTGAAGCTTTCTTT.

Here the CDR3 reads CASSISVTNGYTF. In DNA, the CDR3 is TGTGCCAGTAGTATATCAGTGACGAATGGCTACACCTTC. The V and J genes are TRBV19 and TRBJ1-2, with unresolved D. The CDR3 totals 13 residues. In germline, CDR1 is LNHDA, CDR2 SQIVND (reference sequence). Trimming cost V 2 bases and J 6 bases, with 10 bases left between them.

The rearrangement links TRBV6-1 to TRBJ2-3; tentatively, D is TRBD1 or TRBD2 (6 bases each). CDR3 length: 13 residues. V lost 8 bases and J lost 2, with 11 bases in between. CDR1 and CDR2 (germline): MNHNS, SASEGT. The CDR3 nucleotides read TGTGCCAGCGGGGGGCCAGACACAGATACGCAGTATTTT. It is translated as CASGGPDTDTQYF.

This chain uses TRBV4-1 with TRBJ2-2, with D possibly being TRBD2 (5 bases). Germline loops: CDR1 MGHRA, CDR2 YSYEKL. Trimming shortened V by 1 base and J by 8 bases, and 8 bases separated the two germline ends. The CDR3 loop spans 13 amino acids. CDR3 protein: CASSQAGVGELFF. In nucleotides, the CDR3 is TGCGCCAGCAGCCAAGCCGGGGTTGGGGAGCTGTTTTTT.